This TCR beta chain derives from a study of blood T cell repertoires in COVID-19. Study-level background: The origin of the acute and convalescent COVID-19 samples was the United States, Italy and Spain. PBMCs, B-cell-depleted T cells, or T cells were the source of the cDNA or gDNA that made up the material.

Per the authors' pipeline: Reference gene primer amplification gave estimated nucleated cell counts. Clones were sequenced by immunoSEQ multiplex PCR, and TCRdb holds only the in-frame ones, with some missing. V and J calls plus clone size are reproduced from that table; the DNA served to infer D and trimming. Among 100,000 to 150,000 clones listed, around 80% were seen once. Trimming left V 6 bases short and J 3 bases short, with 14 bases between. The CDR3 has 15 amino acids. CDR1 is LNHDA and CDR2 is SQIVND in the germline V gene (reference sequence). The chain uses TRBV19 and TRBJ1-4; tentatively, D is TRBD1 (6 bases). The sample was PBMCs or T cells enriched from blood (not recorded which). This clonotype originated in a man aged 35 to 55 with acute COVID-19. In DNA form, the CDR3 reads TGTGCCAGTAGGAGTATAGGGGGTTCTAATGAAAAACTGTTTTTT. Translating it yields CASRSIGGSNEKLFF.